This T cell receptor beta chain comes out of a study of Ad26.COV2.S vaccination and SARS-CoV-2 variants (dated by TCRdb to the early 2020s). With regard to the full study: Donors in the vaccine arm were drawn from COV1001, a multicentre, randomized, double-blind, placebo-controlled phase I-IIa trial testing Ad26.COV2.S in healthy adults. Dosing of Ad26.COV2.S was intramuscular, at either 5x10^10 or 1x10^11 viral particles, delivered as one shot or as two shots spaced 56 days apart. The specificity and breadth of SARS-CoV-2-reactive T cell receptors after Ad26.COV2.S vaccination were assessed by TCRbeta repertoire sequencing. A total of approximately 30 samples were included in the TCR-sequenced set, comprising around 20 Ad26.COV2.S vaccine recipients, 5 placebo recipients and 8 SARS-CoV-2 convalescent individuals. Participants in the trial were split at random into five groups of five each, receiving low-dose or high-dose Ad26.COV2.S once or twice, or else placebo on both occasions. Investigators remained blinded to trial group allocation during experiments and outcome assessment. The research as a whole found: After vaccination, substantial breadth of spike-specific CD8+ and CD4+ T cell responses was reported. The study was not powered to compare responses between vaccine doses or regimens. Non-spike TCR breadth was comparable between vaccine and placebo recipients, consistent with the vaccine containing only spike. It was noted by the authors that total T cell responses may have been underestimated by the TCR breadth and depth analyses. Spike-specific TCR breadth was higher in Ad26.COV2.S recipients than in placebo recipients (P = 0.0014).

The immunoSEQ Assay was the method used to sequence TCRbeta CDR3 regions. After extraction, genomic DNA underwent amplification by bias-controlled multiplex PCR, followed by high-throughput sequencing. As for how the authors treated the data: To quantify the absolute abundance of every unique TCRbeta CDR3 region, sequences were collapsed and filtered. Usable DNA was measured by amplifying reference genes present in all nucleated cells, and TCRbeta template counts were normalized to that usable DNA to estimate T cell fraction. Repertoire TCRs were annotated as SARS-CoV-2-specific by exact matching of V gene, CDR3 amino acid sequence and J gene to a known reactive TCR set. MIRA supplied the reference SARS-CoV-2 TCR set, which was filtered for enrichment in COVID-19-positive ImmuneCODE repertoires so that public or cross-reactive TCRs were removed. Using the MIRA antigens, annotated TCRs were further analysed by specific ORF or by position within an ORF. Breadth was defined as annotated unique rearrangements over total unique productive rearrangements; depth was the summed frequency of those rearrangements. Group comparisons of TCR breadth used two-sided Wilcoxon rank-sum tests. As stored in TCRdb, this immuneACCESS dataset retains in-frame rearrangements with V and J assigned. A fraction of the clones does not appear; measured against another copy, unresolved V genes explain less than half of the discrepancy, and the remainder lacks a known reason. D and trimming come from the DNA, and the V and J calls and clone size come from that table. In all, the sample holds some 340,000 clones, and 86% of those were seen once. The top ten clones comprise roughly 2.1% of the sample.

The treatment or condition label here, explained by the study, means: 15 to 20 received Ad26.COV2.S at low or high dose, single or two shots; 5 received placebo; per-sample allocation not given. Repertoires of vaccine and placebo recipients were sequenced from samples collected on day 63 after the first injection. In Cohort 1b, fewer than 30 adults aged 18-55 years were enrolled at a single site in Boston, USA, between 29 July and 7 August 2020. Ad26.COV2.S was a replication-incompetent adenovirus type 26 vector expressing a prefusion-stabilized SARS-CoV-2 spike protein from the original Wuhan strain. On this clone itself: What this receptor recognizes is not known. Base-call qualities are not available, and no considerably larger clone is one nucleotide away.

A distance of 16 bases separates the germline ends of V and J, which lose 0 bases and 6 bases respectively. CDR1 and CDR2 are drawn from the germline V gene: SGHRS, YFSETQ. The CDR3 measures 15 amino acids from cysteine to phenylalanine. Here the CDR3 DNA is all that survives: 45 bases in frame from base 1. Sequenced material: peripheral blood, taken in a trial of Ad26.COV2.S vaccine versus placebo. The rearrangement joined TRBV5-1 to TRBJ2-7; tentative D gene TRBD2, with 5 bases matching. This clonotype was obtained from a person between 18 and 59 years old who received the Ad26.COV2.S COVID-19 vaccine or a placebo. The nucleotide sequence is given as TGCGCCAGCAGCTTGGATGCGGCGGCCGCGGGCGAGCAGTACTTC. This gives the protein CASSLDAAAAGEQYF.